This T cell receptor (beta chain) appears in the sequencing data of a study of blood T cell repertoires in COVID-19. As for the study in general: PBMCs, B-cell-depleted T cells, or T cells provided the cDNA or gDNA that made up the material.

There are 14 residues in the CDR3. CDR1 MNHEY and CDR2 SVGAGI come from the germline V gene. Trimming left V 5 bases short and J 3 bases short, with 13 bases between. Sequenced by immunoSEQ multiplex PCR; TCRdb stores in-frame clones only, minus some. Altogether about 250,000 clones are present, 86% being singletons, with the ten largest covering 3%. The chain is built from TRBV6-5 and TRBJ2-5, with D uncertain. The source is a woman aged 30 to 39 with active or convalescent COVID-19. The sample was peripheral blood. The CDR3 here is CASSNGFREETQYF. The CDR3 bases are TGTGCCAGCAGTAATGGGTTTCGGGAAGAGACCCAGTACTTC.